This T cell receptor (beta chain) came from a study of blood T cell repertoires in COVID-19. Study-level information: Sample material is recorded as cDNA or gDNA derived from T cells, B-cell-depleted T cells, or PBMCs.

Sequencing was performed with immunoSEQ multiplex PCR; in TCRdb, only in-frame clones are kept and a portion is missing. The sample yields about 440,000 clones, less than 95% seen once. Ages ranged from roughly 18 to 100 years, with residence in about two dozen US areas. Categorization into cohorts depended on clinical history that participants reported. Either two negative PCRs, clearance, or symptom resolution qualified Cohort 3 donors as recovered. Looked up from germline, CDR1 is SGHAT and CDR2 is FQNNGV. This CDR3 contains 15 residues. With 6 bases clipped from V and 5 bases from J, the junction kept 9 bases outside the gene matches.

The sample was PBMCs or T cells enriched from blood (not recorded which). The chain employs TRBV11-2 and TRBJ2-5; 10 bases are shared with TRBD1. The receptor's source is a man aged 18 to 29 who had recovered from COVID-19. The DNA for the CDR3 is TGTGCCAGCAGGGCCGGGACAGGGGTCACGGAGACCCAGTACTTC. Translated, it gives CASRAGTGVTETQYF.